A single sample is the source of the 22 T cell receptor beta chains below, sequenced in a study of T cells in Graves' hyperthyroidism and ophthalmopathy. The CDR3 regions of TCR beta were amplified from RNA transcripts. First-round RT-PCR targeting the TCR CDR3 was performed with the HTBI primer set. TCRdb analysed the multiplex PCR reads with MiXCR anew, one entry per CDR3 protein. Of over 700,000 distinct CDR3 sequences listed, around a third were seen once; the top ten hold roughly 30%. The specimen sequenced was blood. The origin of the receptors is a woman aged 40 to 55 with Graves' hyperthyroidism.

On this clonotype itself: This may be a read error, as it is one base from a much larger clone. The chain carries TRBV7-9 and TRBJ2-5, with no clear D. The CDR3 totals 15 residues. Germline V gene data show CDR1 as SEHNR and CDR2 as FQNEAQ (reference sequence). Deletions cut 1 base from V and 0 bases from J, with 9 bases between. CDR3 coding DNA: TGTGCCAGCAGCTTAGAGGAGACGTACCAAGAGACCCAGTACTTC. The encoded protein is CASSLEETYQETQYF. Together with reference TRBV7-9 and TRBJ2-5, the CDR3 gives the full variable domain: DTGVSQNPRHKITKRGQNVTFRCDPISEHNRLYWYRQTLGQGPEFLTYFQNEAQLEKSRLLSDRFSAERPKGSFSTLEIQRTEQGDSAMYLCASSLEETYQETQYFGPGTRLLVL.

J is TRBJ1-4 and V is TRBV19, with TRBD1 as a possible D gene (5 bases). This CDR3 has 16 amino acids. Trimming stripped 4 bases from V and 7 bases from J, with 19 bases between. Germline CDR1 LNHDA, CDR2 SQIVND (reference sequence). The CDR3 loop is CASSTAGTGSREKLFF. DNA for the CDR3: TGTGCCAGTAGTACCGCGGGGACCGGCTCTCGTGAAAAACTGTTTTTT.

The V and J genes are TRBV10-1 and TRBJ2-5; no definite D call. The germline gives CDR1 WNHNN, CDR2 SYGVQD (reference sequence). The V end lost 6 bases, the J end lost 4 bases, and 12 bases lay between the germline ends. CDR3 size: 13 residues. As DNA, the CDR3 is TGCGCCAGCAGCCCTGTCTTGGGAGAGACCCAGTACTTC. Translated: CASSPVLGETQYF.

The rearrangement links TRBV20-1 to TRBJ1-1; perhaps TRBD1 as D (5 bases). Trimming shortened V by 0 bases and J by 1 base, and 12 bases separated the two germline ends. The germline CDR1 and CDR2 sequences are DFQATT and SNEGSKA (reference sequence). CDR3 size: 15 residues. In DNA, the CDR3 is TGCAGTGCTAGAGATGCAGTCACAGGGAACACTGAAGCTTTCTTT. Protein: CSARDAVTGNTEAFF.

The rearrangement uses TRBV7-2 and TRBJ1-1; D not certain. The CDR3 spans 13 residues. Trimming cost V 1 base and J 8 bases, with 11 bases left between them. Germline V gene lookup returns CDR1 SGHTA and CDR2 FQGNSA. CDR3 protein: CASSLGSRREAFF. The CDR3 nucleotides are TGTGCCAGCAGCTTAGGATCTCGAAGGGAAGCTTTCTTT.

A note on this clonotype: This may come from a read error, since a much larger clone is one base off. The V gene is TRBV19, the J gene TRBJ1-5, with D unclear. The V gene's germline CDR1 is LNHDA and CDR2 SQIVND (reference sequence). The CDR3 covers 15 residues. V lost 8 bases to trimming and J lost 0 bases, with 14 bases between them. The CDR3 region is CASGRSVYSNQPQHF. The DNA for the CDR3 is TGTGCCAGTGGTCGTTCGGTCTATAGCAATCAGCCCCAGCATTTT.

The rearrangement uses TRBV30 and TRBJ1-5; no clear D gene. Germline V gene sequence: CDR1 GTSNPN, CDR2 SVGIG (reference sequence). The V gene lost 0 bases and the J gene lost 7 bases, with 10 bases spanning the gap. The length of the CDR3 is 13 residues. CDR3 DNA: TGTGCCTGGAGTGTAGGGCAGGTGCAGCCCCAGCATTTT. Its protein product is CAWSVGQVQPQHF.

This clonotype was found many times. The rearrangement joins TRBV7-6 to TRBJ1-6; D gene uncertain. Per the germline V gene, CDR1 is SGHVS and CDR2 is FNYEAQ. The CDR3 spans 13 residues. V gave up 6 bases and J gave up 8 bases, with 11 bases separating them. CDR3 loop: CASSHDGDSPLHF. DNA for the CDR3: TGTGCCAGCAGTCACGACGGGGATTCACCCCTCCACTTT.

The V call is TRBV20-1, the J call TRBJ2-5; D uncertain. The J call is doubtful: the DNA matches TRBJ2-1 better. CDR3 length equals 12 residues. Germline CDR1 and CDR2: DFQATT and SNEGSKA (reference sequence). The CDR3 sequence is CSARDTMGKQFF. The CDR3 DNA is TGCAGTGCTAGAGACACCATGGGGAAGCAGTTCTTC.

This clonotype was seen once. A clone one base away is much larger, so this may be a read error. The rearrangement joins TRBV7-2 to TRBJ2-7; the D is unclear. The germline V and J ends were trimmed by 0 bases and 3 bases, with 9 bases remaining between them. This CDR3 is built from 14 residues. The germline V gene encodes CDR1 SGHTA and CDR2 FQGNSA. The CDR3 sequence is CASSLALTYYEQYF. The CDR3, as DNA: TGTGCCAGCAGCTTAGCGCTCACGTACTACGAGCAGTACTTC. The complete variable domain, with remaining parts taken from reference TRBV7-2 and TRBJ2-7, reads GAGVSQSPSNKVTEKGKDVELRCDPISGHTALYWYRQSLGQGLEFLIYFQGNSAPDKSGLPSDRFSAERTGGSVSTLTIQRTQQEDSAVYLCASSLALTYYEQYFGPGTRLTVT.

This clonotype has ten or more counts. At one end the junction does not follow the germline gene, possibly because of a read error. The chain links TRBV20-1 to TRBJ1-6; no definite D call. The CDR3 has 14 residues. Per the germline V gene, CDR1 is DFQATT and CDR2 is SNEGSKA (reference sequence). The CDR3 sequence: CSARDHRANSALHF. The CDR3 DNA is TGCAGTGCTAGAGATCACAGAGCTAATTCAGCCCTCCACTTT.

This clonotype was recorded a few times. The chain has TRBV6-5 and TRBJ2-6; 14 bases match TRBD2. V trimming: 2 bases; J trimming: 2 bases; junction bases outside the gene matches: 5. Germline values: CDR1 MNHEY, CDR2 SVGAGI. The CDR3 has 19 residues. CDR3 region: CASSYPGLAGDPGANVLTF. The CDR3 nucleotides are TGTGCCAGCAGTTACCCGGGACTAGCGGGAGACCCTGGGGCCAACGTCCTGACTTTC.

This rearrangement joins TRBV7-3 to TRBJ2-1; D not certain. The J call may be wrong; the DNA end is better matched by TRBJ2-7. The CDR3 has 12 amino acids. CDR1 SGHTA and CDR2 FQGTGA come from the germline V gene. As DNA, the CDR3 is TGTGCCAGCAGCTTGGGTTACAATGAGCAGTACTTC. Protein product: CASSLGYNEQYF.

The chain links TRBV20-1 to TRBJ1-1; D not certain. Trimming stripped 3 bases from V and 1 base from J, with 9 bases between. This CDR3 is 13 amino acids long. Germline lookup yields CDR1 DFQATT and CDR2 SNEGSKA (reference sequence). In DNA form, the CDR3 reads TGCAGTGCTAGTACCAGTGGGAACACTGAAGCTTTCTTT. It encodes CSASTSGNTEAFF.

This clonotype was counted between two and nine times. The chain carries TRBV6-5 and TRBJ1-5; D might be TRBD1 (5 bases). The V end lost 5 bases, the J end lost 3 bases, and 14 bases lay between the germline ends. This CDR3 comprises 15 residues. Germline V gene data show CDR1 as MNHEY and CDR2 as SVGAGI. For the CDR3, the DNA is TGTGCCAGCAGTCCGGGACCGAAGTACAATCAGCCCCAGCATTTT. Encoded protein: CASSPGPKYNQPQHF.

This clonotype occurred many times. The chain uses TRBV29-1 and TRBJ1-1; 7 bases align to TRBD1. Trimming cost V 4 bases and J 0 bases; bases outside gene matches: 2. CDR3 length equals 13 residues. Germline CDR1 SQVTM, CDR2 ANQGSEA. CDR3 coding DNA: TGCAGCGTTGCGGGACAGATGAACACTGAAGCTTTCTTT. Encoded protein: CSVAGQMNTEAFF.

In regard to this clonotype: Compared with germline, one end of the junction differs, possibly owing to a read error. This chain connects TRBV6-5 to TRBJ2-7; D uncertain. The CDR3 has 16 residues. Germline assignment: CDR1 MNHEY and CDR2 SVGAGI. The CDR3 sequence is CAGSYWSGTLSYEQYF. In DNA, the CDR3 is TGTGCCGGCAGTTACTGGTCAGGAACCCTCTCCTACGAGCAGTACTTC.

The genes are TRBV2 and TRBJ1-1; tentatively, D is TRBD1 (5 bases). V was cut by 10 bases and J by 0 bases, with 12 bases left in between. The germline gives CDR1 SNHLY, CDR2 FYNNEI. This CDR3 is 13 amino acids long. The CDR3 reads CATSGRMNTEAFF. In DNA form, the CDR3 reads TGTGCCACCTCAGGGAGAATGAACACTGAAGCTTTCTTT.

This clonotype was picked up a small number of times. The chain employs TRBV2 and TRBJ1-1; unclear D gene. The V end lost 2 bases, the J end lost 1 base, and 8 bases lay between the germline ends. The CDR3 consists of 14 residues. Germline CDR1 and CDR2: SNHLY and FYNNEI. The DNA for the CDR3 is TGTGCCAGCAGTGAAAGGGAGGGGAACACTGAAGCTTTCTTT. Translating gives CASSEREGNTEAFF.

At least ten counts were recorded for this clonotype. J is TRBJ1-1 and V is TRBV20-1; D not certain. V lost 6 bases, J lost 10 bases, and 12 bases lay in between. The CDR3 contains 10 residues. Germline V CDR1 and CDR2: DFQATT, SNEGSKA (reference sequence). The CDR3 DNA is TGCAGTGCCAACTCCCCGCGAGCTTTCTTT. Encoded protein: CSANSPRAFF.

This chain joins TRBV6-5 and TRBJ2-7; TRBD1 is a possible D gene (6 bases). Between the trimmed V and J ends, which lost 0 bases and 2 bases, there was a span of 26 bases. CDR1 MNHEY and CDR2 SVGAGI come from the germline V gene. The CDR3 has 20 amino acids. CDR3 nucleotide sequence: TGTGCCAGCAGTTACTCGCGGGTCTTTGGGGGCGAGGTAGAAGCCTACGAGCAGTACTTC. This translates into CASSYSRVFGGEVEAYEQYF.

This sequence joins TRBV11-2 and TRBJ1-1, with D perhaps matching TRBD1 (5 bases). The germline gives CDR1 SGHAT, CDR2 FQNNGV. Trimming stripped 7 bases from V and 5 bases from J, with 14 bases between. This CDR3 region has 13 residues. This chain's CDR3 is CASISAGFTEAFF. The CDR3 DNA reads as TGTGCCAGCATCAGCGCAGGGTTTACTGAAGCTTTCTTT.